The entry that follows covers one T cell receptor (beta chain) sequence. The target antigen is unknown. Method: immunoSEQ multiplex PCR; TCRdb's copy keeps in-frame clones and lacks some. The sample includes roughly 62,000 clones, over 70% of them seen just once. This specimen comes from a study of T cell responses to AZD1222 COVID-19 vaccine. Study-level findings and limits: Vaccine-associated CD4 TCRs spanned spike, dominant at 160-218 and 743-854. Donor demographics were predominantly white British with a female majority; clonal diversity may be underestimated.

The CDR3 is made up of 15 amino acids. V was shortened by 6 bases and J by 0 bases, with 15 bases between the two germline ends. Germline lookup yields CDR1 SGHDT and CDR2 YYEEEE. The chain joins TRBV5-6 to TRBJ1-1; possible D gene TRBD1, 6 bases. This receptor was taken from an adult in good health. Sequences were derived from peripheral blood, sampled on day 0 of AZD1222 vaccination. DNA for the CDR3: TGTGCCAGCACCCTATGGGGGGGCCTGAACACTGAAGCTTTCTTT. It yields the protein CASTLWGGLNTEAFF.